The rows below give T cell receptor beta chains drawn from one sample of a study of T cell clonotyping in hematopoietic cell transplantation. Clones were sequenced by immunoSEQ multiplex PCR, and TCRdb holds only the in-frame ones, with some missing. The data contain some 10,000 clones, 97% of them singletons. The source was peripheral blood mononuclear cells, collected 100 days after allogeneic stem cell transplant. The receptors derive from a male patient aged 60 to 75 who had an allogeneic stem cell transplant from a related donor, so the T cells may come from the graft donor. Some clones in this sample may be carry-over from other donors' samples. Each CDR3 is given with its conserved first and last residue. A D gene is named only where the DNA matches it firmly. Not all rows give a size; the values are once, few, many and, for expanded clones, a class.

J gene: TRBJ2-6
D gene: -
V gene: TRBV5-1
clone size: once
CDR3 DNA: TGCGCCAGCAGCATAGGGGACCTCCCTATCTCTGGGGCCAACGTCCTGACTTTC
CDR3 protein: CASSIGDLPISGANVLTF

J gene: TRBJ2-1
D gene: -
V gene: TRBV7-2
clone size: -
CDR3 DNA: TGTGCCAGCAGCTTCTACAGATCCGAGGGTGAGCAGTTCTTC
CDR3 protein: CASSFYRSEGEQFF

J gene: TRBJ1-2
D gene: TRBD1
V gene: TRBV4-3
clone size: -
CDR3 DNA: TGCGCCAGCAGCCAAGATCTTCCTTCGGGACAGGCCAAGGGGGGCTACACCTTC
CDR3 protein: CASSQDLPSGQAKGGYTF

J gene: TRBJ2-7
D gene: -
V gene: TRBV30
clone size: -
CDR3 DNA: TGTGCCTGGAGACAACCTTGGGGCAGGGCCGAGCAGTACTTC
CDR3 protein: CAWRQPWGRAEQYF

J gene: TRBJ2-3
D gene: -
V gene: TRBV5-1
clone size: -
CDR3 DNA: TGCGCCAGCAGTTTGATCCCCACAGATACGCAGTATTTT
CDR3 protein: CASSLIPTDTQYF

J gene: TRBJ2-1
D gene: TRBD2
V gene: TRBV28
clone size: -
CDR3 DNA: TGTGCCAGCAGTCAGCTCGGGACTACCGACAATGAGCAGTTCTTC
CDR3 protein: CASSQLGTTDNEQFF

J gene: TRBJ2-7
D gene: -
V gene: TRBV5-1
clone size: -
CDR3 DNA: TGCGCCAGCAGCTGGGACATTGGGTACGAGCAGTACTTC
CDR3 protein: CASSWDIGYEQYF

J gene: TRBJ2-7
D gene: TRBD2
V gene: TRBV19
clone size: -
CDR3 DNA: TGTGCCAGTAGTGGGGGACTAGTGGGCGAGCAGTACTTC
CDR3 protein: CASSGGLVGEQYF

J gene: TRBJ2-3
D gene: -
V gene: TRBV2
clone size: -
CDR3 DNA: TGTGCCAGCAAGCCTAGCTGGGGCACAGATACGCAGTATTTT
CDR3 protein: CASKPSWGTDTQYF

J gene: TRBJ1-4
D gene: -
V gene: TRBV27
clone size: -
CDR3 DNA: TGTGCCAGCAGTTTGGGAGCCCGGTATGGACCAAAGGGTGAAAAACTGTTTTTT
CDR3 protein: CASSLGARYGPKGEKLFF

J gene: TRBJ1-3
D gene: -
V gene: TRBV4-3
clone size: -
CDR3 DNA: TGCGCCAGCAGCCAACAGGGTTCTGGAAACACCATATATTTT
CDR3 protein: CASSQQGSGNTIYF

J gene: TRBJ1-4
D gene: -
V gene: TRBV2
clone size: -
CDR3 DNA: TGTGCCAGCAGAGAGGGTTTTAACCTTAATGAAAAACTGTTTTTT
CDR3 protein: CASREGFNLNEKLFF

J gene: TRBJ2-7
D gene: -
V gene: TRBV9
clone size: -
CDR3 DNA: TGTGCCAGCAGCGTAGAAATTGCCCAATTCTCCTACGAGCAGTACTTC
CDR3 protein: CASSVEIAQFSYEQYF

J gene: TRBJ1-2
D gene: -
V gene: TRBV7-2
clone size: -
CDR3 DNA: TGTGCCAGCAGCCCCTCCGGTGCTGCAGGGGCAAGGCATGGCTACACCTTC
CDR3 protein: CASSPSGAAGARHGYTF

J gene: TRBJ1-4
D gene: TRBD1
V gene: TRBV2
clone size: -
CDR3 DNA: TGTGCCAGCAGGAGGTGGGGCCAGGGGGAGGATGAAAAACTGTTTTTT
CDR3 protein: CASRRWGQGEDEKLFF

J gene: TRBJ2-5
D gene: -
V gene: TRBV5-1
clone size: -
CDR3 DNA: TGCGCCAGCAGCTTGGCGCGGGGAGAGACCCAGTACTTC
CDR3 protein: CASSLARGETQYF

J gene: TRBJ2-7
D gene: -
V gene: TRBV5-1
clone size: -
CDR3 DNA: TGCGCCAGCAGCTTGGACAGACAGAACTACGAGCAGTACTTC
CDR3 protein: CASSLDRQNYEQYF

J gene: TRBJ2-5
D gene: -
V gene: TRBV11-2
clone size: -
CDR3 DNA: TGTGCCAGCAACGCCGGGGGTCAAGAGACCCAGTACTTC
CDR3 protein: CASNAGGQETQYF

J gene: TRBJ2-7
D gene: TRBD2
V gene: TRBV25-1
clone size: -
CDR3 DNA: TGTGCCAGCAGTGAATTTGTGGGGGGAGGGGCCTACGAGCAGTACTTC
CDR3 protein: CASSEFVGGGAYEQYF

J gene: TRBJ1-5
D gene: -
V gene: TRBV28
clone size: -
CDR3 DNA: TGTGCCAGCAGTTTATCGGGGACGGATAGCAATCAGCCCCAGCATTTT
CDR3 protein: CASSLSGTDSNQPQHF

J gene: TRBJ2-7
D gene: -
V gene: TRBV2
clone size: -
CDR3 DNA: TGTGCCAGCAGTGAAGTCGCAGCGGCAAGCTCCTACGAGCAGTACTTC
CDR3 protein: CASSEVAAASSYEQYF

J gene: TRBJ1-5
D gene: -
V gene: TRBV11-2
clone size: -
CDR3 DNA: TGTGCCAGCAGCCAAGACCAGGGTCAGCCCCAGCATTTT
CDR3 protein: CASSQDQGQPQHF

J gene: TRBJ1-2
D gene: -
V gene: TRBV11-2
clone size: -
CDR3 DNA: TGTGCCAGCAGCTTAGGGGGGAACTATGGCTACACCTTC
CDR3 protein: CASSLGGNYGYTF

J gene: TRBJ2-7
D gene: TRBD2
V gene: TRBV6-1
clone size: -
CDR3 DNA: TGTGCCAGCAGTGGGGAGGGAGCCAACTACGAGCAGTACTTC
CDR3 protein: CASSGEGANYEQYF

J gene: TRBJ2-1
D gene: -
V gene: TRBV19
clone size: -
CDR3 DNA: TGTGCCAGTAGTATATATACCTACAATGAGCAGTTCTTC
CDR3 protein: CASSIYTYNEQFF

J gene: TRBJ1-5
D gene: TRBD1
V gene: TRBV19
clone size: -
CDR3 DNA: TGTGCCAGTTGGGCCCGGGACAGCTCTAGCAATCAGCCCCAGCATTTT
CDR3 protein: CASWARDSSSNQPQHF

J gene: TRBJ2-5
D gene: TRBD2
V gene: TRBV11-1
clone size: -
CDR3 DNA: TGTGCCAGCAGCTTAGCGACTAGCGGGGGGGAGACCCAGTACTTC
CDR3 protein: CASSLATSGGETQYF

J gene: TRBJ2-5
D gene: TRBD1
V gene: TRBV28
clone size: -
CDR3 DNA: TGTGCCAGCAGGTTACAGGGGGCTCTTAGAGAGACCCAGTACTTC
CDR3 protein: CASRLQGALRETQYF

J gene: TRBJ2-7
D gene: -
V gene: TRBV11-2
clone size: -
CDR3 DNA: TGTGCCAGCAGCTTGGGTTATAGCTCCTACGAGCAGTACTTC
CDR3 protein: CASSLGYSSYEQYF

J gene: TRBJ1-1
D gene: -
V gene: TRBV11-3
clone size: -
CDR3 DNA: TGTGCCAGCAGCGGCAGGCACACTGAAGCTTTCTTT
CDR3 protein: CASSGRHTEAFF

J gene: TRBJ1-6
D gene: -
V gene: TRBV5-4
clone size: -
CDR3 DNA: TGTGCCAGCAGCGCAGGGATGAGTAATTCACCCCTCCACTTT
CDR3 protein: CASSAGMSNSPLHF

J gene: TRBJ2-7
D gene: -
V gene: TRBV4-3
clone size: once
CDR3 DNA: TGCGCCAGCAGCCAAGATAGAGGGGGGGATTCTTACGAGCAGTACTTC
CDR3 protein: CASSQDRGGDSYEQYF

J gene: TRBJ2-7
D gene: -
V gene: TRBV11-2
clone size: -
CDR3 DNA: TGTGCCAGCAGCTTACTTGGCAGCACCTACGAGCAGTACTTC
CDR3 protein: CASSLLGSTYEQYF

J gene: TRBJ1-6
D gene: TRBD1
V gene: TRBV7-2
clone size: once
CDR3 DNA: TGTGCCAGCAGCTTCGGGACAGGGGGCTATAATTCACCCCTCCACTTT
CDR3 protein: CASSFGTGGYNSPLHF

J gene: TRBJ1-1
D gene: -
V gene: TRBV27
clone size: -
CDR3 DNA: TGTGCCAGCAGTTTATCATTGGGGGTGAACACTGAAGCTTTCTTT
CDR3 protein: CASSLSLGVNTEAFF